Each of the 11 T cell receptor beta chains below was sequenced from the same sample in a study of cytomegalovirus exposure and HLA in healthy donors. PCR used 60 Vbeta primers and 13 Jbeta primers. Only in-frame clones appear in the TCRdb table, and some are missing; sequencing was by immunoSEQ multiplex PCR. The sample shows approximately 160,000 clones, over 70% of them seen only once. The sample comprised PBMCs. These receptor sequences come from a man younger than 40 in good health and CMV-seropositive.

This sequence joins TRBV9 and TRBJ2-5; a possible D gene is TRBD1 (5 bases). The germline V and J ends were trimmed by 5 bases and 0 bases, with 14 bases remaining between them. Looked up from germline, CDR1 is SGDLS and CDR2 is YYNGEE. The CDR3 length is 15 residues. The DNA for the CDR3 is TGTGCCAGCAGTGTTACAGGAGCGTACCAAGAGACCCAGTACTTC. Translated: CASSVTGAYQETQYF.

This chain joins TRBV4-3 and TRBJ1-3, with 8 positions matching TRBD1. The V and J ends lost 3 bases and 0 bases, in that order; junction bases with no gene match: 1. Looked up from germline, CDR1 is LGHNA and CDR2 is YSLEER. The CDR3 consists of 15 residues. The CDR3 DNA sequence: TGCGCCAGCAGCCAGGACAGGGCCTCTGGAAACACCATATATTTT. It translates to CASSQDRASGNTIYF.

This clone was counted only a few times. The rearrangement links TRBV9 to TRBJ1-5; possibly TRBD1 for D (5 bases). The germline V and J ends were trimmed by 3 bases and 8 bases, with 15 bases remaining between them. Germline V gene sequence: CDR1 SGDLS, CDR2 YYNGEE. The CDR3 is 14 amino acids. As DNA, the CDR3 is TGTGCCAGCAGCGAGGACACCAACCAGGAGCCCCAGCATTTT. This encodes CASSEDTNQEPQHF.

CDR3 in DNA: TGTGCCAGTAGTAACCGGGACAGCCTTTCCAATGAGCAGTTCTTC. It translates to CASSNRDSLSNEQFF. The chain uses TRBV19 and TRBJ2-1, with 7 bases lining up with TRBD1. The ends lost 4 bases at V and 6 bases at J; junction bases unmatched: 9. Germline CDR1 LNHDA, CDR2 SQIVND (reference sequence). This CDR3 has 15 amino acids.

The rearrangement joins TRBV6-5 to TRBJ1-1; 8 nucleotides line up with TRBD1. This CDR3 is 14 amino acids long. Germline CDR1 and CDR2: MNHEY and SVGAGI. V lost 2 bases, J lost 8 bases, and 7 bases stayed unmatched. CDR3 region: CASSYRTGRVEAFF. CDR3 nucleotide sequence: TGTGCCAGCAGTTACAGGACAGGGAGGGTCGAAGCTTTCTTT.

The gene calls are TRBV7-3 and TRBJ2-2, with TRBD1 identical over 7 bases. Germline V gene data show CDR1 as SGHTA and CDR2 as FQGTGA. The CDR3 length is 16 residues. The ends lost 5 bases at V and 0 bases at J; junction bases unmatched: 6. The chain's CDR3 is CASSRPGTANTGELFF. CDR3 nucleotide sequence: TGTGCCAGCAGCAGACCCGGGACAGCGAACACCGGGGAGCTGTTTTTT.

This chain joins TRBV28 and TRBJ1-1, with D possibly TRBD1 on 5 matching bases. V was pared by 3 bases and J by 0 bases, with 8 bases between. Germline V gene data show CDR1 as MDHEN and CDR2 as SYDVKM. This CDR3 is 14 amino acids long. The CDR3 region is CASSFGGMNTEAFF. In DNA form, the CDR3 reads TGTGCCAGCAGTTTTGGGGGGATGAACACTGAAGCTTTCTTT.

The V gene is TRBV4-3, the J gene TRBJ1-6; D unresolved. With 0 bases removed from V and 10 bases from J, the gap between germline ends came to 16 bases. The CDR3 length is 16 residues. Germline V gene sequence: CDR1 LGHNA, CDR2 YSLEER. CDR3 residues: CASSQDEGSLGSPLHF. The CDR3 nucleotides read TGCGCCAGCAGCCAAGATGAGGGTTCTCTCGGGTCACCCCTCCACTTT.

The rearrangement joins TRBV25-1 to TRBJ2-7, with D possibly TRBD1 on 5 matching bases. CDR1 is MGHDK, CDR2 SYGVNS, per germline. CDR3 size: 12 residues. V was cut by 2 bases and J by 7 bases, with 9 bases left in between. The CDR3 is CASSEVGREQYF. Here the CDR3 DNA reads TGTGCCAGCAGTGAAGTGGGGCGGGAGCAGTACTTC.

This sequence joins TRBV5-6 and TRBJ2-7, with TRBD2 identical over 10 bases. The trim removed 1 base at V and 3 bases at J, leaving 7 bases unmatched. The germline V gene encodes CDR1 SGHDT and CDR2 YYEEEE. This CDR3 has 16 amino acids. The CDR3 spells CASSLRAGTSVYEQYF. Written as DNA, the CDR3 is TGTGCCAGCAGCTTGAGGGCGGGGACTAGCGTCTACGAGCAGTACTTC. Full variable domain (outside the CDR3, taken from reference TRBV5-6 and TRBJ2-7): DAGVTQSPTHLIKTRGQQVTLRCSPKSGHDTVSWYQQALGQGPQFIFQYYEEEERQRGNFPDRFSGHQFPNYSSELNVNALLLGDSALYLCASSLRAGTSVYEQYFGPGTRLTVT.

The chain has TRBV11-3 and TRBJ1-3, with a tentative D call TRBD1 (6 bases). Germline V gene sequence: CDR1 SGHNT, CDR2 YENEEA. The CDR3 has 17 amino acids. Trimming removed 4 bases at V and 2 bases at J, with 18 bases between. This chain's CDR3 is CASSSTRQEVTGNTIYF. Written as DNA, the CDR3 is TGTGCCAGCAGCTCAACCCGACAGGAGGTCACTGGAAACACCATATATTTT.